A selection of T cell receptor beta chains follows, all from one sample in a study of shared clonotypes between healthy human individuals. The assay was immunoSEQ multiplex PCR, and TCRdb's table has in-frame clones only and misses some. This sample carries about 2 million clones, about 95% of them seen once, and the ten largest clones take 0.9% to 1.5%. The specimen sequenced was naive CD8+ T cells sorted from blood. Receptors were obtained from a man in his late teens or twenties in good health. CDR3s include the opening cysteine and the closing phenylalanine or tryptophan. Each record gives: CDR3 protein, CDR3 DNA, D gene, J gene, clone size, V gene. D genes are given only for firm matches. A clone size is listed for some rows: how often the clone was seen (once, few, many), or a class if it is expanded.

CDR3: CASSLAGADEQFF
DNA: TGTGCCAGTAGTCTAGCGGGAGCCGATGAGCAGTTCTTC
D: TRBD2
J: TRBJ2-1
size: NA
V: TRBV19

CDR3: CASRQGSYEQYF
DNA: TGTGCCAGCAGACAGGGTTCCTACGAGCAGTACTTC
D: NA
J: TRBJ2-7
size: NA
V: TRBV27

CDR3: CASSSLAGELDEQFF
DNA: TGTGCCAGCAGTTCACTAGCGGGAGAATTGGATGAGCAGTTCTTC
D: TRBD2
J: TRBJ2-1
size: NA
V: TRBV27

CDR3: CASRRGIYEQYF
DNA: TGTGCCAGCAGAAGGGGGATCTACGAGCAGTACTTC
D: NA
J: TRBJ2-7
size: NA
V: TRBV27

CDR3: CASGFPVSGRAYNEQFF
DNA: TGTGCTAGTGGTTTCCCCGTTAGCGGGAGGGCCTACAATGAGCAGTTCTTC
D: TRBD2
J: TRBJ2-1
size: NA
V: TRBV12-5

CDR3: CASSLVRGTGELFF
DNA: TGTGCCAGCAGCTTAGTCCGGGGCACCGGGGAGCTGTTTTTT
D: NA
J: TRBJ2-2
size: NA
V: TRBV7-3

CDR3: CASSPTPSGIQSSYNEQFF
DNA: TGTGCCAGCAGCCCGACCCCTAGCGGGATCCAGAGCTCCTACAATGAGCAGTTCTTC
D: TRBD2
J: TRBJ2-1
size: NA
V: TRBV27

CDR3: CASSKEAGSTDTQYF
DNA: TGTGCCAGCAGCAAGGAAGCGGGGAGCACAGATACGCAGTATTTT
D: TRBD2
J: TRBJ2-3
size: NA
V: TRBV9

CDR3: CASSQGSVGYGTEAFF
DNA: TGTGCCAGCAGCCAAGGAAGCGTAGGGTATGGCACTGAAGCTTTCTTT
D: NA
J: TRBJ1-1
size: NA
V: TRBV4-2

CDR3: CASSRGQGEYEQYF
DNA: TGTGCCAGCAGCCGAGGACAGGGGGAGTACGAGCAGTACTTC
D: TRBD1
J: TRBJ2-7
size: NA
V: TRBV28

CDR3: CASSFDPRADTQYF
DNA: TGTGCCAGCAGCTTCGACCCGCGCGCAGATACGCAGTATTTT
D: NA
J: TRBJ2-3
size: NA
V: TRBV5-4

CDR3: CASSQDQESEQYF
DNA: TGCGCCAGCAGCCAAGATCAGGAGTCGGAGCAGTACTTC
D: NA
J: TRBJ2-7
size: NA
V: TRBV4-1

CDR3: CASSPTGGEQYF
DNA: TGTGCCAGCAGTCCCACAGGGGGCGAGCAGTACTTC
D: TRBD1
J: TRBJ2-7
size: NA
V: TRBV27

CDR3: CASSLIVGGLSYNEQFF
DNA: TGTGCCAGCAGTTTAATAGTGGGAGGGTTGTCCTACAATGAGCAGTTCTTC
D: TRBD2
J: TRBJ2-1
size: NA
V: TRBV27

CDR3: CASSWALSEQYF
DNA: TGTGCCAGCAGCTGGGCCTTAAGCGAGCAGTACTTC
D: NA
J: TRBJ2-7
size: once
V: TRBV11-2

CDR3: CASSVGGFTYEQYF
DNA: TGTGCCAGCAGCGTAGGAGGGTTCACCTACGAGCAGTACTTC
D: NA
J: TRBJ2-7
size: NA
V: TRBV9

CDR3: CASSLRTTTQETQYF
DNA: TGCGCCAGCAGCTTACGCACGACGACACAAGAGACCCAGTACTTC
D: NA
J: TRBJ2-5
size: NA
V: TRBV5-1

CDR3: CASSARQGIFSYEQYF
DNA: TGTGCCAGCAGCGCACGACAGGGTATTTTCTCCTACGAGCAGTACTTC
D: TRBD1
J: TRBJ2-7
size: NA
V: TRBV13

CDR3: CASSVEASGRETQYF
DNA: TGTGCCAGCAGCGTAGAGGCTAGCGGGCGAGAGACCCAGTACTTC
D: TRBD2
J: TRBJ2-5
size: NA
V: TRBV9

CDR3: CATSRDFGYEQYF
DNA: TGTGCCACCAGCAGAGATTTTGGCTACGAGCAGTACTTC
D: NA
J: TRBJ2-7
size: NA
V: TRBV15

CDR3: CASSLEERGPGDTQYF
DNA: TGTGCCAGCAGCTTAGAGGAGCGGGGACCAGGAGATACGCAGTATTTT
D: TRBD2
J: TRBJ2-3
size: once
V: TRBV7-9

CDR3: CASSFDDGYEQYF
DNA: TGTGCCAGCAGCTTCGATGACGGGTACGAGCAGTACTTC
D: NA
J: TRBJ2-7
size: NA
V: TRBV5-4

CDR3: CASSELGMADEQYF
DNA: TGTGCCAGCAGTGAGCTCGGGATGGCGGACGAGCAGTACTTC
D: NA
J: TRBJ2-7
size: NA
V: TRBV9

CDR3: CASSQDSSTDTQYF
DNA: TGCGCCAGCAGCCAAGATAGTAGCACAGATACGCAGTATTTT
D: NA
J: TRBJ2-3
size: NA
V: TRBV4-1

CDR3: CASSGSGPNQPQHF
DNA: TGTGCCAGCAGTGGGTCAGGGCCCAATCAGCCCCAGCATTTT
D: NA
J: TRBJ1-5
size: once
V: TRBV6-1

CDR3: CASGLFGVTEAFF
DNA: TGTGCCAGCGGGCTCTTTGGAGTGACTGAAGCTTTCTTT
D: NA
J: TRBJ1-1
size: NA
V: TRBV11-2